A single sample is the source of the 12 T cell receptor beta chains below, sequenced in a study of shared clonotypes between healthy human individuals (TCRdb year 2020). The library was prepared using the immunoSEQ multiplex PCR assay. TCRdb stores this immuneACCESS table with in-frame sequences only. Part of the clones is absent; in the studies checked, under half of the shortfall reflects unresolved V genes, and no reason is known for the rest. This sample has 450,000 or so clones in its table, and around 77% of those were observed once. The ten biggest clones cover around 12% of the sample. The sequenced sample was PBMCs. The receptors derive from a woman aged 40 to 50 in good health. Some clones in this sample may be carry-over from other donors' samples.

This clone has only a few counts. This CDR3 reads CASSLSGPYEQYF. CDR3 DNA sequence: TGCGCCAGCAGCTTGTCAGGGCCCTACGAGCAGTACTTC. The chain combines TRBV5-1 with TRBJ2-7; weak D call: TRBD1 (5 bases). The germline V gene has CDR1 SGHRS and CDR2 YFSETQ. The CDR3 has 13 amino acids. V was shortened by 1 base and J by 2 bases, with 7 bases between the two germline ends.

This clone ranks as medium-sized (0.01 to 0.1%). Different DNA sequences within this sample yield the same CDR3. This sequence joins TRBV5-6 and TRBJ1-2, with 10 bases lining up with TRBD1. This CDR3 has 16 amino acids. Germline V CDR1 and CDR2: SGHDT, YYEEEE. After removal of 4 bases from V and 4 bases from J, the junction contained 10 bases not matched to a gene. The CDR3 region is CASSLWGTGDSYGYTF. DNA for the CDR3: TGTGCCAGCAGCCTATGGGGGACAGGGGATTCCTATGGCTACACCTTC.

V usage is TRBV7-2 and J usage is TRBJ1-3; maybe TRBD1 (6 bases). V lost 2 bases and J 1 base, leaving 9 bases between the germline ends. Per germline, CDR1 SGHTA and CDR2 FQGNSA. This CDR3 comprises 15 residues. The CDR3 here is CASSLQTGSGNTIYF. In DNA form, the CDR3 reads TGTGCCAGCAGCTTACAGACAGGATCTGGAAACACCATATATTTT.

This chain links TRBV6-6 with TRBJ2-3; 7 nucleotides align to TRBD2. The CDR3 contains 13 residues. Germline V CDR1 and CDR2: MNHNY, SVGAGI (reference sequence). The junction had 5 bases not matched to a gene; V was cut back by 8 bases and J by 3 bases. CDR3 nucleotides: TGTGCCAGCCAGGGCGGGAGAACAGATACGCAGTATTTT. This encodes CASQGGRTDTQYF.

The chain links TRBV28 to TRBJ2-1, with 7 nucleotides matching TRBD1. The germline CDR1 and CDR2 sequences are MDHEN and SYDVKM. The junction had 7 bases not matched to a gene; V was cut back by 6 bases and J by 8 bases. This CDR3 has 13 residues. The CDR3 sequence is CASRSDRAHEQFF. In DNA, the CDR3 is TGTGCCAGCAGATCCGACAGGGCCCATGAGCAGTTCTTC.

The gene calls are TRBV28 and TRBJ1-2; D not certain. Trimming removed 6 bases at V and 10 bases at J, with 21 bases between. The CDR3 extends over 14 amino acids. Germline values: CDR1 MDHEN, CDR2 SYDVKM. This CDR3 reads CASRRVGIGESYTF. The CDR3 nucleotides are TGTGCCAGCAGACGAGTGGGGATCGGGGAATCCTACACCTTC.

As to this clone: This probably arose from a read error, given a far larger clone one base away. Other nucleotide sequences in the sample specify the same CDR3. The genes are TRBV21-1 and TRBJ1-1. TRBV21-1 is reported as a pseudogene. CDR3 length: 13 amino acids. CDR3 sequence (DNA): TGTGCCAGCAGCAAAGTAATCAGGGAGGAGGCCTTCTTT. This encodes CASSKVIREEAFF.

This chain uses TRBV11-2 with TRBJ2-1, with D possibly being TRBD1 (5 bases). Germline loops: CDR1 SGHAT, CDR2 FQNNGV. V gave up 5 bases and J gave up 4 bases, with 18 bases separating them. CDR3 size: 16 residues. CDR3 residues: CASSNWTPLNYNEQFF. The CDR3 DNA reads as TGTGCCAGCAGCAATTGGACACCATTAAATTACAATGAGCAGTTCTTC. Full variable domain (rest looked up from reference TRBV11-2 and TRBJ2-1): EAGVAQSPRYKIIEKRQSVAFWCNPISGHATLYWYQQILGQGPKLLIQFQNNGVVDDSQLPKDRFSAERLKGVDSTLKIQPAKLEDSAVYLCASSNWTPLNYNEQFFGPGTRLTVL.

This clone was recorded once. V and J are TRBV6-1 and TRBJ2-1; D gene uncertain. Per the germline V gene, CDR1 is MNHNS and CDR2 is SASEGT. The CDR3 has 13 amino acids. Deletions cut 0 bases from V and 5 bases from J, with 5 bases between. DNA for the CDR3: TGTGCCAGCAGTGAAGCTCTCGACAATGAGCAGTTCTTC. This encodes CASSEALDNEQFF.

The chain has TRBV5-1 and TRBJ2-7, with D possibly matching TRBD1 (5 bases). The V gene lost 2 bases and the J gene lost 4 bases, with 13 bases spanning the gap. In germline, CDR1 is SGHRS, CDR2 YFSETQ. The CDR3 consists of 14 residues. CDR3 loop: CASSLGVEGYEQYF. CDR3 DNA sequence: TGCGCCAGCAGCTTAGGGGTGGAAGGTTACGAGCAGTACTTC.

In regard to this clone: A read error likely explains this, since a far larger clone differs by one base. This sample includes further DNA sequences coding for the same CDR3. This chain connects TRBV29-1 to TRBJ2-3; 11 positions match TRBD2. Germline assignment: CDR1 SQVTM and CDR2 ANQGSEA. The CDR3 contains 16 residues. The V gene end was trimmed by 6 bases and the J gene end by 4 bases; junction bases not matched to a gene: 12. The CDR3 DNA follows: TGCAGCGTCGTAATAGCGGGAGGGCCGGGATCAGATACGCAGTATTTT. As protein: CSVVIAGGPGSDTQYF.

Remarks on this clone: A clone one base away is much larger, so this may be a read error. The same CDR3 can be traced to other DNA sequences in this sample. The J gene is TRBJ2-1, the V gene TRBV4-1; TRBD2 matches at 11 bases. Germline V lookup: CDR1 MGHRA, CDR2 YSYEKL. J was trimmed by 10 bases and V by 1 base; bases with no gene match: 9. The CDR3 spans 16 residues. This chain's CDR3 is CASSQAPLAGVDEQFF. The CDR3 nucleotides are TGCGCCAGCAGCCAAGCGCCACTAGCGGGAGTCGACGAGCAGTTCTTC.